This paragraph reports one TCR beta chain. Which antigen it targets is not known. The sample holds no much larger clone one base away, and base qualities are not on file. The immunoSEQ Assay, a bias-controlled multiplex PCR, was used to amplify TCRbeta CDR3 regions from genomic DNA. The study's own analysis went as follows. The number of nucleated cells in each sample was estimated by amplification of reference gene primers within the assay. Sequence reads were collapsed and filtered to measure the absolute abundance of every unique TCRbeta CDR3 rearrangement. For each sample, productive Simpson clonality was calculated as the square root of Simpson's diversity index across productive rearrangements. TCRdb took this table from immuneACCESS and kept in-frame rearrangements with V and J called. Such tables lack part of the clones; where checked against another copy, unresolved V genes explain under half of the gap, and the rest is unexplained. Clonal size and the V and J genes are those of that table, whereas D and trimming came from the DNA. The sample table records some 120,000 clones; 88% of these occur just once. In total, the top ten clones hold 7.6% of the sample.

The sample belongs to a study of blood T cell repertoires in COVID-19 (dated by TCRdb to the early 2020s). Broadly, across the study: Samples from collaborators originated in the United States, Italy and Spain and spanned both the acute and convalescent phases of COVID-19. The prospective study material was composed of cDNA or gDNA derived from T cells, B-cell-depleted T cells, or PBMCs. Deeply sampled blood TCRbeta repertoires from subjects exposed to, actively infected with, or recovered from COVID-19 were included in the dataset. A freely available public database, intended as a resource for researchers studying the immune response to SARS-CoV-2, is where the repertoires were released. Samples were obtained from the ongoing ImmuneRACE study (first 160 participants) and from approximately 1,200 subjects provided by 6 global collaborators. A de-identified subject ID, COVID-19 status, age in years and sex were almost always included in the sample metadata. Where HLA class I and class II types were available, the types were taken from metadata supplied by the sample provider, not from assay-based typing. Overall results and qualifications from the work: The quantity of clinical and demographic metadata differed by source and by participant and was supplied without curation.

Collaborating institutions collected whole blood in K2EDTA tubes following their own protocols. For TCRbeta analysis, collaborator samples were shipped as frozen whole blood, as isolated PBMCs, or as DNA extracted from either sample type. The TCR was taken from a man in his fifties or sixties with acute or convalescent COVID-19. Sequencing was performed on peripheral blood.

The sequenced DNA is TGTGCCAGCAGTTACCCCACTAGCGAGAACCCATACGAGCAGTACTTC. Translated, it gives CASSYPTSENPYEQYF. The chain couples TRBV6-2 or TRBV6-3 to TRBJ2-7, with 7 junctional bases fitting TRBD2. The germline V end is reduced by 2 bases and the J end by 4 bases; junction bases left unmatched: 11. Reading the germline V gene gives CDR1 MNHEY and CDR2 SVGEGT. The CDR3 numbers 16 residues from cysteine through phenylalanine. The entry retains the CDR3 DNA only, 48 bases that are in frame from base 1.